This is a list of T cell receptor beta chains from one sample in a study of OX40 agonist ivuxolimab in advanced cancers. This table comes from immunoSEQ multiplex PCR, and its TCRdb copy is limited to in-frame clones, with some not included. The table has about 68,000 clones, approximately 90% seen once. Sequenced material: CD4+ or CD8+ T cells sorted from blood, taken in a trial of the OX40 agonist ivuxolimab. These receptors all stem from an adult with an advanced solid tumor such as melanoma, head and neck, liver or kidney cancer. Both conserved end residues are part of each CDR3. A D gene is named only where the DNA matches it firmly. The size field is filled for only some rows; it gives once, few, many or a size class.

>14|TRBJ2-3|TRBV15|few|.
CATRRRAYTDTQYF
TGTGCCACCAGGAGACGGGCTTACACAGATACGCAGTATTTT
>15|TRBJ1-2|TRBV5-4|once|.
CASSKGQGGSYGYTF
TGTGCCAGCAGCAAGGGACAAGGGGGTTCCTATGGCTACACCTTC
>17|TRBJ2-3|TRBV9|.|TRBD2
CASSVGLAGGLTDTQYF
TGTGCCAGCAGCGTGGGATTAGCGGGGGGACTCACAGATACGCAGTATTTT
>19|TRBJ2-1|TRBV5-6|.|TRBD2
CASSLAHFRLAGGSSEQFF
TGTGCCAGCAGCTTGGCCCACTTTCGACTAGCGGGAGGGAGTAGTGAGCAGTTCTTC
>12|TRBJ1-2|TRBV7-8|few|.
CASSLTSYGYTF
TGTGCCAGCAGCTTAACATCCTATGGCTACACCTTC
>19|TRBJ2-1|TRBV2|.|.
CASSAQGSGPLSSYNEQFF
TGTGCCAGCAGTGCCCAGGGTAGCGGACCTCTCAGCTCCTACAATGAGCAGTTCTTC
>15|TRBJ2-3|TRBV19|.|TRBD1
CASRPDRVGTDTQYF
TGTGCCAGTAGACCGGACAGGGTTGGCACAGATACGCAGTATTTT
>19|TRBJ2-6|TRBV18|once|TRBD1
CASPTSPGQGSSGANVLTF
TGTGCCAGCCCTACCTCACCGGGACAGGGATCCTCTGGGGCCAACGTCCTGACTTTC
>15|TRBJ2-1|TRBV7-3|.|TRBD2
CASSSGLAGKDEQFF
TGTGCCAGCAGCTCGGGACTAGCGGGAAAGGATGAGCAGTTCTTC
>14|TRBJ1-2|TRBV27|.|.
CASSPAGQGYGYTF
TGTGCCAGCAGCCCCGCAGGGCAAGGCTATGGCTACACCTTC
>15|TRBJ1-2|TRBV6-1|.|.
CASSEGGPTGSGYTF
TGTGCCAGCAGTGAAGGAGGACCAACAGGGAGTGGCTACACCTTC
>14|TRBJ2-2|TRBV5-1|.|.
CASRPGSNTGELFF
TGCGCCAGCAGGCCCGGATCAAACACCGGGGAGCTGTTTTTT
>14|TRBJ1-6|TRBV30|.|.
CAWRGGGGASPLHF
TGTGCCTGGAGGGGGGGTGGGGGAGCCTCGCCCCTCCACTTT
>15|TRBJ2-3|TRBV5-6|.|TRBD2
CASSLGLAGWDTQYF
TGTGCCAGCAGCTTGGGACTAGCGGGTTGGGATACGCAGTATTTT